These 23 T cell receptor beta chains were sequenced from one sample in a study of immune evolution from preneoplasia to lung adenocarcinoma. TCRdb's table, derived via immunoSEQ multiplex PCR, lists solely in-frame clones and lacks some. Of several thousand clones listed, around 76% are singletons. Sequenced sample: FFPE invasive lung adenocarcinoma tissue. These receptor sequences come from a person aged 70 to 85 with invasive lung adenocarcinoma.

The chain is built from TRBV28 and TRBJ2-2, with D possibly matching TRBD1 (5 bases). Trimming shortened V by 8 bases and J by 2 bases, and 12 bases separated the two germline ends. Per the germline V gene, CDR1 is MDHEN and CDR2 is SYDVKM. This CDR3 has 14 residues. The CDR3 loop is CASSRTHNTGELFF. In DNA, the CDR3 is TGTGCCAGCTCCAGGACACATAACACCGGGGAGCTGTTTTTT.

V is TRBV7-9 and J is TRBJ1-2, with TRBD1 identical over 7 bases. Losses at the gene ends were 6 bases for V and 7 bases for J; bases not matched to a gene: 14. The CDR3 extends over 15 amino acids. Germline V CDR1 and CDR2: SEHNR, FQNEAQ (reference sequence). The CDR3 bases are TGTGCCAGCAGTTCTCAGGGGGGACCGTTGGGTGGCTACACCTTC. It translates to CASSSQGGPLGGYTF.

The chain combines TRBV10-2 with TRBJ2-7; 10 bases are a match to TRBD2. CDR1 is WSHSY, CDR2 SAAADI, per germline. After removal of 4 bases from V and 0 bases from J, the junction contained 3 bases not matched to a gene. CDR3 length: 15 residues. DNA of the CDR3: TGCGCCAGCAGTGGGGGACTAGCGTTCTCCTACGAGCAGTACTTC. This codes for CASSGGLAFSYEQYF.

The chain uses TRBV30 and TRBJ2-5; the D gene is possibly TRBD2 (5 bases). This CDR3 region has 12 residues. The germline V gene encodes CDR1 GTSNPN and CDR2 SVGIG (reference sequence). With 3 bases removed from V and 5 bases from J, the gap between germline ends came to 10 bases. The CDR3 DNA is TGTGCCTGGAGCGGGATTCACGAGACCCAGTACTTC. It specifies CAWSGIHETQYF.

V is TRBV7-9 and J is TRBJ1-1, with D tentatively TRBD1 (6 bases). CDR3 length: 13 residues. CDR1 and CDR2 (germline): SEHNR, FQNEAQ (reference sequence). V was clipped by 5 bases and J by 1 base, with 8 bases between them. This chain's CDR3 is CASSMTGNTEAFF. The CDR3 bases are TGTGCCAGCAGCATGACAGGGAACACTGAAGCTTTCTTT.

This clone was counted a single time. The chain employs TRBV5-1 and TRBJ2-1; 9 bases agree with TRBD2. The V segment lost 4 bases and the J segment 0 bases; nucleotides outside the gene matches: 8. The V gene's germline CDR1 is SGHRS and CDR2 YFSETQ. CDR3 length: 17 amino acids. CDR3 coding DNA: TGCGCCAGCAGCCCGGGGGTAGCGGGAGTCTCCTACAATGAGCAGTTCTTC. Translated, it gives CASSPGVAGVSYNEQFF.

The rearrangement links TRBV18 to TRBJ2-2; 7 bases fit TRBD1. V shed 2 bases and J 1 base; nucleotides not matched to a gene: 1. The CDR3 totals 15 residues. Germline lookup yields CDR1 KGHSH and CDR2 LQKENI. CDR3 DNA: TGTGCCAGCTCACCAGGGGACAGGAACACCGGGGAGCTGTTTTTT. Amino acids: CASSPGDRNTGELFF.

This chain connects TRBV7-3 to TRBJ2-3; D is undetermined. There are 13 residues in the CDR3. V was clipped by 6 bases and J by 3 bases, with 10 bases between them. Germline V gene sequence: CDR1 SGHTA, CDR2 FQGTGA. CDR3 nucleotides: TGTGCCAGCAGTCACGACGGGACAGATACGCAGTATTTT. It encodes CASSHDGTDTQYF.

The gene calls are TRBV2 and TRBJ2-2, with D tentatively TRBD1 (6 bases). Germline V lookup: CDR1 SNHLY, CDR2 FYNNEI. This CDR3 region has 13 residues. Between the trimmed V and J ends, which lost 8 bases and 3 bases, there was a span of 10 bases. CDR3 amino acids: CASSTGYTGELFF. The DNA of the CDR3 is TGTGCCAGCTCCACAGGGTACACCGGGGAGCTGTTTTTT.

This chain links TRBV5-4 with TRBJ2-2; D perhaps matches TRBD2 (7 bases). V was pared by 9 bases and J by 4 bases, with 16 bases between. CDR1 SGHNT and CDR2 YYREEE come from the germline V gene (reference sequence). This CDR3 contains 14 residues. The DNA of the CDR3 is TGTGCCACGGGGGGCCCGGATTCCACCGGGGAGCTGTTTTTT. As protein: CATGGPDSTGELFF.

A few counts support this clone. The rearrangement uses TRBV20-1 and TRBJ2-7; no firm D call. The germline CDR1 and CDR2 sequences are DFQATT and SNEGSKA (reference sequence). CDR3 length: 11 residues. V was pared by 2 bases and J by 1 base, with 3 bases between. This CDR3 is CSARKSYEQYF. The CDR3 region has the DNA TGCAGTGCTAGAAAGTCCTACGAGCAGTACTTC.

The V call is TRBV7-2, the J call TRBJ1-1, with D unclear. From germline, CDR1 is SGHTA and CDR2 FQGNSA. V was shortened by 5 bases and J by 3 bases, with 4 bases between the two germline ends. The CDR3 loop spans 11 amino acids. DNA for the CDR3: TGTGCCAGCAGCATCGACACTGAAGCTTTCTTT. Protein sequence: CASSIDTEAFF.

Only one count was recorded for this clone. The rearrangement joins TRBV19 to TRBJ2-7; D not resolved. The V gene lost 4 bases and the J gene lost 2 bases, with 9 bases spanning the gap. The CDR3 length is 13 residues. Germline lookup yields CDR1 LNHDA and CDR2 SQIVND (reference sequence). CDR3 bases: TGTGCCAGTAGTAAGAACACCCCCTACGAGCAGTACTTC. Translation: CASSKNTPYEQYF.

The V gene is TRBV5-1, the J gene TRBJ2-3; 13 bases fit TRBD2. Germline assignment: CDR1 SGHRS and CDR2 YFSETQ. There are 15 residues in the CDR3. V lost 3 bases, J lost 5 bases, and 3 bases stayed unmatched. The DNA of the CDR3 is TGCGCCAGCAGCTCAGGACTAGCGGGAGTAGATACGCAGTATTTT. Protein sequence: CASSSGLAGVDTQYF.

This clone was found a few times. This chain uses TRBV11-2 with TRBJ2-1; D may be TRBD2 (6 bases). Germline V gene data show CDR1 as SGHAT and CDR2 as FQNNGV. The CDR3 spans 15 residues. V lost 6 bases to trimming and J lost 2 bases, with 14 bases between them. The CDR3 sequence: CASRRSSDPYNEQFF. CDR3 nucleotide sequence: TGTGCCAGCAGACGCTCTAGCGACCCCTACAATGAGCAGTTCTTC.

CDR3 nucleotide sequence: TGTGCCAGCAGCCAAGGACTAGCGGGAGGTCCTCAAGAGACCCAGTACTTC. Its protein product is CASSQGLAGGPQETQYF. The chain links TRBV27 to TRBJ2-5, with TRBD2 matching 14 bases. CDR1 and CDR2 from the germline V gene are MNHEY and SMNVEV (reference sequence). V dropped 6 bases and J dropped 2; count of bases not matched to a gene: 8. This CDR3 contains 17 residues.

This clone was seen only a few times. Other DNA variants within this sample encode the same CDR3. This chain joins TRBV28 and TRBJ2-5, with TRBD1 matching over 8 bases. V was pared by 4 bases and J by 4 bases, with 8 bases of the junction left unmatched. The CDR3 has 15 residues. Germline CDR1 MDHEN, CDR2 SYDVKM. The CDR3 DNA is TGTGCCAGCAGTTCTGGAGTAGACAGGGGAGAGACCCAGTACTTC. This encodes CASSSGVDRGETQYF.

The CDR3 protein is CASSRGPTSYEQYF. The DNA of the CDR3 is TGTGCCAGCAGCCGAGGTCCTACTTCCTACGAGCAGTACTTC. The rearrangement joins TRBV11-3 to TRBJ2-7, with unresolved D. V lost 5 bases and J lost 1, with 12 bases in between. From germline, CDR1 is SGHNT and CDR2 YENEEA. This CDR3 has 14 amino acids.

J is TRBJ2-7 and V is TRBV7-8; D is perhaps TRBD1 (5 bases). The V gene's germline CDR1 is SGHVS and CDR2 FQNEAQ. V was clipped by 2 bases and J by 5 bases, with 7 bases between them. The CDR3 is made up of 12 amino acids. The CDR3 protein is CASSLTGNEQYF. The CDR3 bases are TGTGCCAGCAGCTTAACAGGAAACGAGCAGTACTTC.

The chain recombines TRBV11-3 with TRBJ2-6; D may correspond to TRBD1 or TRBD2 (5 bases each). V lost 5 bases to trimming and J lost 1 base, with 15 bases between them. Germline-derived CDR1 and CDR2 are SGHNT and YENEEA. The CDR3 contains 17 residues. The CDR3 sequence is CASSPGRSTSGANVLTF. CDR3 DNA: TGTGCCAGCAGCCCGGGACGGTCAACATCTGGGGCCAACGTCCTGACTTTC.

V is TRBV5-1 and J is TRBJ2-2; TRBD1 matches at 9 bases. Trimming took 4 bases from V and 1 from J; bases not matched to a gene: 2. Germline V gene lookup returns CDR1 SGHRS and CDR2 YFSETQ. This CDR3 region has 15 residues. CDR3: CASSVGQGNTGELFF. The CDR3 nucleotides are TGCGCCAGCAGCGTGGGACAGGGGAACACCGGGGAGCTGTTTTTT.

CDR3 loop: CASSLAYYEQYF. In nucleotides, the CDR3 is TGTGCCAGCAGCTTAGCGTATTACGAGCAGTACTTC. The V call is TRBV7-9, the J call TRBJ2-7; no reliable D call. CDR1 is SEHNR, CDR2 FQNEAQ, per germline (reference sequence). V shed 0 bases and J shed 4 bases, with 4 bases lying between them. This CDR3 has 12 amino acids.

V and J are TRBV6-5 and TRBJ1-1; TRBD1 agrees at 10 bases. Germline V gene lookup returns CDR1 MNHEY and CDR2 SVGAGI. The V and J ends lost 2 bases and 4 bases, in that order; junction bases with no gene match: 7. The CDR3 has 16 residues. The CDR3 loop reads CASSYRDRGLGTEAFF. The DNA for the CDR3 is TGTGCCAGCAGTTACAGGGACAGGGGTTTAGGCACTGAAGCTTTCTTT.